These 5 T cell receptor beta chains were sequenced from one sample in a study of blood T cells in healthy people across ages. For the second PCR, which ran for roughly 7 to 11 cycles, a sample-barcoded 5' primer and a J-beta primer mix were used. TCRdb re-analysed the 5' RACE reads in MiXCR, keeping a single row per CDR3 protein. Among more than 1.4 million distinct CDR3 sequences listed, around 39% were seen once. The specimen was blood. The receptors come from a woman between 18 and 29 years old in good health.

The V call is TRBV20-1, the J call TRBJ2-1; 10 nucleotides agree with TRBD2. Germline V gene lookup returns CDR1 DFQATT and CDR2 SNEGSKA (reference sequence). The CDR3 is 15 residues long. V lost 6 bases, J lost 1 base, and 6 bases stayed unmatched. CDR3 DNA sequence: TGCAGTGCCCCTCCTAGCGGGGGATCCTACAATGAGCAGTTCTTC. Translated: CSAPPSGGSYNEQFF.

On this clonotype: At one of its ends the junction is not consistent with the germline gene, which may arise from a read error. The V and J genes are TRBV29-1 and TRBJ1-1, with 7 bases lining up with TRBD1. Germline assignment: CDR1 SQVTM and CDR2 ANQGSEA. This CDR3 has 13 residues. CDR3 residues: CSVSTGLATVAFF. In nucleotides, the CDR3 is TGCAGCGTTTCGACAGGGTTAGCCACTGTAGCTTTCTTT.

The sample holds a few counts of this clonotype. V is TRBV6-5 and J is TRBJ2-3; the D is unclear. The V end lost 0 bases, the J end lost 4 bases, and 8 bases lay between the germline ends. Germline V gene lookup returns CDR1 MNHEY and CDR2 SVGAGI. This CDR3 contains 14 residues. CDR3 in amino acids: CASSYSSNADTQYF. CDR3 DNA sequence: TGTGCCAGCAGTTACTCCTCTAACGCAGATACGCAGTATTTT.

The chain joins TRBV15 to TRBJ2-3; TRBD2 agrees at 8 bases. The CDR3 has 19 amino acids. Germline lookup yields CDR1 LNHNV and CDR2 YYDKDF (reference sequence). V was clipped by 7 bases and J by 2 bases; unmatched bases: 20. CDR3 loop: CATTVGGPGLVKSTDTQYF. CDR3 coding DNA: TGTGCCACCACGGTAGGCGGACCGGGACTAGTTAAATCCACAGATACGCAGTATTTT.

This chain connects TRBV4-2 to TRBJ1-2; the D is unclear. V lost 0 bases and J 8 bases, leaving 16 bases between the germline ends. The germline V gene has CDR1 LGHNA and CDR2 YNFKEQ. The CDR3 spans 15 residues. CDR3 region: CASSQDHAFLEGYTF. The CDR3 bases are TGTGCCAGCAGCCAAGATCATGCCTTTCTGGAAGGCTACACCTTC.